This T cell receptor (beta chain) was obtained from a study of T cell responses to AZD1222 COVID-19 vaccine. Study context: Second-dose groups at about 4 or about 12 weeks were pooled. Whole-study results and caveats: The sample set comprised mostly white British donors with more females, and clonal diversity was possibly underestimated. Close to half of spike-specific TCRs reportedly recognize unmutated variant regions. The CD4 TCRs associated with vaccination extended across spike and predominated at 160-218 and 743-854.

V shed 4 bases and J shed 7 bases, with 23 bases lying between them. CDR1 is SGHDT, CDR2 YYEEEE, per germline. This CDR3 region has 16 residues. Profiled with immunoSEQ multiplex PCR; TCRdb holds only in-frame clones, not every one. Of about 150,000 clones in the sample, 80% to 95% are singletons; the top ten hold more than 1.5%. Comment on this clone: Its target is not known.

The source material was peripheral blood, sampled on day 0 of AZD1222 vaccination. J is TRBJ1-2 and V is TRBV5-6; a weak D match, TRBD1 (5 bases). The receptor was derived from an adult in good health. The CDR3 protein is CASSNNGRRGSGGYTF. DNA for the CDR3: TGTGCCAGCAGCAATAACGGCCGCCGGGGCTCGGGTGGCTACACCTTC.